This passage covers 21 T cell receptor beta chains from one sample sequenced in a study of T cell repertoires in cytomegalovirus infection. One entry per CDR3 protein results from TCRdb running MiXCR on the reads. The table has 380,000 or so distinct CDR3 sequences, about 34% seen once. For these TCRs, the target antigens are not known. Material: cultured PBMCs, obtained from culture after CMV antigen stimulation. The receptors shown here come from a human donor in good health (CMV status not recorded). Some clones in this sample may be carry-over from other donors' samples.

The genes are TRBV7-6 and TRBJ2-6; a possible D gene is TRBD2 (6 bases). V dropped 1 base and J dropped 2 bases, with 12 bases sitting between them. The length of the CDR3 is 17 residues. Per germline, CDR1 SGHVS and CDR2 FNYEAQ. In DNA form, the CDR3 reads TGTGCCAGCAGCTTAGGCGGGGACCCAACTGGGGCCAACGTCCTGACTTTC. This sequence encodes CASSLGGDPTGANVLTF.

This clonotype has only a few counts. Written as DNA, the CDR3 is TGTGCCAGCAGTGGTTTAGCGGGGGGTAACACCGGGGAGCTGTTTTTT. This sequence encodes CASSGLAGGNTGELFF. This sequence joins TRBV2 and TRBJ2-2, with 10 bases that match TRBD2. The CDR3 is 16 amino acids. V gave up 4 bases and J gave up 2 bases; unmatched junction bases: 4. Germline assignment: CDR1 SNHLY and CDR2 FYNNEI.

V is TRBV7-3 and J is TRBJ1-1; TRBD1 might be the D (6 bases). This CDR3 contains 15 residues. The V end lost 3 bases, the J end lost 4 bases, and 15 bases lay between the germline ends. Per germline, CDR1 SGHTA and CDR2 FQGTGA. Here the CDR3 reads CASSLETGTATEAFF. Written as DNA, the CDR3 is TGTGCCAGCAGCTTGGAAACAGGGACGGCCACTGAAGCTTTCTTT.

This clonotype was seen only a few times. This sequence joins TRBV24-1 and TRBJ2-2; 10 positions agree with TRBD1. The CDR3 is 16 residues long. Germline values: CDR1 KGHDR, CDR2 SFDVKD. V trimming: 4 bases; J trimming: 4 bases; junction bases outside the gene matches: 5. CDR3 loop: CATSDTGTGVTGELFF. CDR3 nucleotide sequence: TGTGCCACCAGTGACACCGGGACAGGGGTCACCGGGGAGCTGTTTTTT.

This clonotype appeared a few times. The chain joins TRBV6-5 to TRBJ2-7; D is possibly TRBD2 (6 bases). V lost 3 bases to trimming and J lost 2 bases, with 14 bases between them. Germline V CDR1 and CDR2: MNHEY, SVGAGI. The CDR3 covers 15 residues. For the CDR3, the DNA is TGTGCCAGCAGTTATGGAGGGAGTCACCCCTACGAGCAGTACTTC. It is translated as CASSYGGSHPYEQYF.

This clonotype has just a few counts. The chain joins TRBV6-1 to TRBJ2-5; D possibly corresponds to TRBD1 (7 bases). The CDR3 covers 15 residues. Germline CDR1 and CDR2: MNHNS and SASEGT. The V end lost 5 bases, the J end lost 2 bases, and 15 bases lay between the germline ends. CDR3 DNA sequence: TGTGCCAGCAGTTCGCAACAGGGGACTCAAGAGACCCAGTACTTC. Amino acids: CASSSQQGTQETQYF.

The rearrangement uses TRBV19 and TRBJ2-1, with TRBD2 matching 13 bases. This CDR3 region has 13 residues. The germline V gene has CDR1 LNHDA and CDR2 SQIVND (reference sequence). V lost 7 bases to trimming and J lost 12 bases; unmatched junction nucleotides: 6. Written as DNA, the CDR3 is TGTGCCAGTAAGACTAGCGGGGGGAGAGGGCAGTTCTTC. This gives the protein CASKTSGGRGQFF.

The V and J genes are TRBV11-2 and TRBJ1-1, with D unclear. Between the trimmed V and J ends, which lost 2 bases and 10 bases, there was a span of 14 bases. Germline V CDR1 and CDR2: SGHAT, FQNNGV. This CDR3 has 13 residues. The CDR3 is CASSLKVAGRAFF. CDR3 coding DNA: TGTGCCAGCAGCTTAAAAGTTGCGGGTAGAGCTTTCTTT.

This chain connects TRBV24-1 to TRBJ2-1, with 11 nucleotides matching TRBD1. Germline V gives CDR1 KGHDR, CDR2 SFDVKD. V shed 3 bases, J shed 8 bases, and the junction held 5 bases outside the gene matches. The CDR3 is 15 residues long. The CDR3 region is CATSDNGDRGDEQFF. The CDR3, as DNA: TGTGCCACCAGTGATAATGGGGACAGGGGGGATGAGCAGTTCTTC.

The chain couples TRBV9 to TRBJ2-3; tentative D call: TRBD2 (5 bases). The CDR3 has 16 residues. With 6 bases removed from V and 0 bases from J, the gap between germline ends came to 17 bases. Germline loops: CDR1 SGDLS, CDR2 YYNGEE. CDR3: CASNNVGRTSTDTQYF. CDR3 coding DNA: TGTGCCAGCAACAACGTTGGGCGGACTAGCACAGATACGCAGTATTTT.

V and J are TRBV29-1 and TRBJ2-5; 8 bases fit TRBD2. The junction had 11 bases not matched to a gene; V was cut back by 8 bases and J by 0 bases. The length of the CDR3 is 15 residues. From germline, CDR1 is SQVTM and CDR2 ANQGSEA. The CDR3 sequence: CSTGGASGYQETQYF. CDR3 DNA sequence: TGCAGCACCGGGGGGGCTAGCGGGTACCAAGAGACCCAGTACTTC.

This chain joins TRBV19 and TRBJ2-7; the match to TRBD2 covers 13 bases. Losses at the gene ends were 5 bases for V and 6 bases for J; bases not matched to a gene: 4. There are 14 residues in the CDR3. The germline V gene has CDR1 LNHDA and CDR2 SQIVND (reference sequence). The DNA for the CDR3 is TGTGCCAGTAGTTTCCGACTAGCGGGAGGCGAGCAGTACTTC. Translated, it gives CASSFRLAGGEQYF.

This clonotype was counted between two and nine times. This rearrangement joins TRBV6-1 to TRBJ1-2; D ambiguous. CDR3 size: 14 residues. Germline CDR1 MNHNS, CDR2 SASEGT. Trimming took off 6 bases at V and 2 bases at J, with 13 bases between the two ends. CDR3 coding DNA: TGTGCCAGCAGCCCGTTAGTCGGCAACTATGGCTACACCTTC. Translating gives CASSPLVGNYGYTF.

The V gene is TRBV7-2, the J gene TRBJ2-3; 8 nucleotides line up with TRBD1. J gave up 7 bases and V 5 bases, and 14 bases lay outside the gene matches. Germline-derived CDR1 and CDR2 are SGHTA and FQGNSA. The CDR3 is 16 residues long. The CDR3 is CASSPPTGVGPYTQYF. The CDR3 DNA sequence: TGTGCCAGCAGCCCACCGACAGGGGTCGGACCCTATACGCAGTATTTT.

This clonotype was detected a few times. CDR3 sequence (DNA): TGTGCCAGCAGGTACCAGAGGAACACCATATATTTT. This gives the protein CASRYQRNTIYF. The chain links TRBV12-3 or TRBV12-4 to TRBJ1-3, with unresolved D. The CDR3 consists of 12 residues. V shed 6 bases and J shed 7 bases, with 10 bases lying between them.

V and J are TRBV12-3 or TRBV12-4 and TRBJ1-1; D might be TRBD1 (6 bases). V gave up 7 bases and J gave up 5 bases, with 14 bases separating them. The CDR3 is made up of 13 amino acids. The CDR3 sequence: CASTRNGQTEAFF. The CDR3 bases are TGTGCCAGCACCCGAAATGGACAGACTGAAGCTTTCTTT.

The rearrangement uses TRBV6-6 and TRBJ2-2, with TRBD2 matching 7 bases. V shed 2 bases and J 3 bases; nucleotides not matched to a gene: 3. This CDR3 has 15 residues. Looked up from germline, CDR1 is MNHNY and CDR2 is SVGAGI (reference sequence). In DNA form, the CDR3 reads TGTGCCAGCAGTTACGGGACTATCCACACCGGGGAGCTGTTTTTT. It translates to CASSYGTIHTGELFF.

In its sample, this clonotype was seen many times. V and J are TRBV7-2 and TRBJ1-1; a possible D gene is TRBD1 (6 bases). Germline V gene data show CDR1 as SGHTA and CDR2 as FQGNSA. Trimming cost V 5 bases and J 0 bases, with 13 bases left between them. The CDR3 loop spans 15 amino acids. CDR3 sequence reads: CASSKQGQLNTEAFF. The CDR3, as DNA: TGTGCCAGCAGCAAGCAGGGACAATTGAACACTGAAGCTTTCTTT.

In this sample, this clonotype turned up a few times. The rearrangement links TRBV25-1 to TRBJ2-7; no definite D call. CDR1 is MGHDK, CDR2 SYGVNS, per germline. The CDR3 totals 11 residues. V was shortened by 3 bases and J by 4 bases, with 4 bases between the two germline ends. The CDR3 nucleotides read TGTGCCAGCAGTGAGGTTTACGAGCAGTACTTC. Amino acids: CASSEVYEQYF.

The rearrangement joins TRBV6-2 or TRBV6-3 to TRBJ2-2; D ambiguous. Germline CDR1 reads MNHEY; CDR2 reads SVGEGT. The V end lost 2 bases, the J end lost 3 bases, and 10 bases lay between the germline ends. The length of the CDR3 is 15 residues. CDR3 residues: CASSYEVYDTGELFF. For the CDR3, the DNA is TGTGCCAGCAGTTACGAGGTCTACGACACCGGGGAGCTGTTTTTT.

The gene calls are TRBV28 and TRBJ2-4, with 12 bases aligning to TRBD2. Looked up from germline, CDR1 is MDHEN and CDR2 is SYDVKM. The CDR3 has 15 residues. After removal of 5 bases from V and 6 bases from J, the junction contained 5 bases not matched to a gene. CDR3 DNA: TGTGCCAGCAGTACACCGGGACTAGCGGGAAACATTCAGTACTTC. This sequence encodes CASSTPGLAGNIQYF.